The clone carrying this T cell receptor (beta chain) was observed many times. The antigen is not known. The data derive from a study of regulatory T cells in long-lasting Graves disease. Study details: Persistent cases took antithyroid drugs over 5 years and stayed TSH receptor antibody positive. Study results and limitations: Persistent patients had more shared public clonotypes (fewer than 3,000) than new patients (about 870).

Sequencing libraries for TCR beta were prepared with iRepertoire HTBI primers and Arm-PCR of CDR3 regions. TCRdb re-derived calls from the multiplex PCR reads in MiXCR, one entry per CDR3 protein. The repertoire holds 400,000 to 600,000 distinct CDR3 sequences, with 20% to 25% as singletons. As for time point: persistent/refractory GD, antithyroid drugs over 5 years with positive TRAb. Construction of the TCR library relied on RNA isolated from PBMCs. Trimming removed 4 bases from V and 4 bases from J, with 10 bases in between. The germline V gene encodes CDR1 SEHNR and CDR2 FQNEAQ (reference sequence). This CDR3 comprises 13 residues.

This clonotype originated in a female donor with Graves disease. The sample consisted of peripheral blood mononuclear cells (PBMCs), taken when the disease was refractory, from a patient treated with antithyroid drugs. The chain recombines TRBV7-9 with TRBJ2-5, with D uncertain. In DNA form, the CDR3 reads TGTGCCAGCAGCTCTCTTTATGGAGAGACCCAGTACTTC. Its translation is CASSSLYGETQYF. The full variable domain, rest sourced from reference TRBV7-9 and TRBJ2-5, is DTGVSQNPRHKITKRGQNVTFRCDPISEHNRLYWYRQTLGQGPEFLTYFQNEAQLEKSRLLSDRFSAERPKGSFSTLEIQRTEQGDSAMYLCASSSLYGETQYFGPGTRLLVL.